This TCR beta chain was sequenced for a study of T cells in tuberculosis. This CDR3 spans 14 amino acids. Per germline, CDR1 MNHGY and CDR2 SAAAGT. V lost 2 bases to trimming and J lost 16 bases; unmatched junction nucleotides: 13. This table comes from immunoSEQ multiplex PCR, and its TCRdb copy is limited to in-frame clones, with some not included. Altogether roughly 30,000 clones are present, roughly 92% being singletons, with the ten largest covering about 2.2%. The origin of this receptor is a donor aged 10-29 years with latent tuberculosis or without tuberculosis infection. The genes are TRBV6-8 and TRBJ2-1; TRBD1 matches at 8 bases. What was sequenced was PBMCs. CDR3 region: CASSYPMPDREFFF. The CDR3 bases are TGTGCCAGCAGTTACCCCATGCCGGACAGGGAATTTTTCTTC.